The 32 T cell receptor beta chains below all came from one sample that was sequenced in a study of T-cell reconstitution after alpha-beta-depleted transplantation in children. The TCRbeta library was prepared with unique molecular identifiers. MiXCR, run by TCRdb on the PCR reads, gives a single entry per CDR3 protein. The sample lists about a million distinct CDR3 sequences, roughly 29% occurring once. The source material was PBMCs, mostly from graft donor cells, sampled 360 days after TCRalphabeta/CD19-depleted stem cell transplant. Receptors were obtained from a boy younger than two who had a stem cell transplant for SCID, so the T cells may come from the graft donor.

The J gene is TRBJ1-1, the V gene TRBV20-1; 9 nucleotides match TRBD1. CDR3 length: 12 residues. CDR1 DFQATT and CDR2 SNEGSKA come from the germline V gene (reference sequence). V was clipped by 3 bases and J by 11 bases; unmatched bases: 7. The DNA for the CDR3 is TGCAGTGCTAGCGGGGGACAGGGTTTGGCTTTCTTT. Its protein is CSASGGQGLAFF.

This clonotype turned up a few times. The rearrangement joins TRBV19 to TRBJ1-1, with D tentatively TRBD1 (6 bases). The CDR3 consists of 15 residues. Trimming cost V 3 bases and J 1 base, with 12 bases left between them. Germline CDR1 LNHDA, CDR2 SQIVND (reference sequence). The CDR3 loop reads CASSIGKQGNTEAFF. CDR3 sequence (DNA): TGTGCCAGTAGTATCGGCAAACAGGGGAACACTGAAGCTTTCTTT. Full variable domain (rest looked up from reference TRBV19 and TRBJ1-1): DGGITQSPKYLFRKEGQNVTLSCEQNLNHDAMYWYRQDPGQGLRLIYYSQIVNDFQKGDIAEGYSVSREKKESFPLTVTSAQKNPTAFYLCASSIGKQGNTEAFFGQGTRLTVV.

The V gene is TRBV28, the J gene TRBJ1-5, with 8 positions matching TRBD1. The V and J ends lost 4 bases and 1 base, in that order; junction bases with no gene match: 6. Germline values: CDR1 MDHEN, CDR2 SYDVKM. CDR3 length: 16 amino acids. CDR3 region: CASSSGQVRSNQPQHF. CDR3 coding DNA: TGTGCCAGCAGTTCGGGACAGGTGCGGAGCAATCAGCCCCAGCATTTT.

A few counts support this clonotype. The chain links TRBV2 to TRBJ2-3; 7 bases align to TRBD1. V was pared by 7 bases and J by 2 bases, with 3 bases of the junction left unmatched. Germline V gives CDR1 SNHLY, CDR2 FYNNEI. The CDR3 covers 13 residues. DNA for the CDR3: TGTGCCAGCATCGGGACAGCCACAGATACGCAGTATTTT. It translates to CASIGTATDTQYF.

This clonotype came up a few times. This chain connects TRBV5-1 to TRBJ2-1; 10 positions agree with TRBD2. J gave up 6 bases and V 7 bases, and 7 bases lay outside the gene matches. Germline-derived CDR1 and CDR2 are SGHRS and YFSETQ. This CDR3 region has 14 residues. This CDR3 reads CASQLAGTGNEQFF. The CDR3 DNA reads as TGCGCCAGCCAACTAGCGGGGACCGGCAATGAGCAGTTCTTC.

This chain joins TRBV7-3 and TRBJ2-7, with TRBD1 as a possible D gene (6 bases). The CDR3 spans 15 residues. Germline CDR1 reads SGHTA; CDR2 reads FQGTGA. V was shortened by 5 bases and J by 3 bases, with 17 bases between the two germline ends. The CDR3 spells CASSLQGVINYEQYF. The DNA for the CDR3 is TGTGCCAGCAGCCTACAGGGTGTGATCAACTACGAGCAGTACTTC. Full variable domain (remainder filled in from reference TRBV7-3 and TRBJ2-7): GAGVSQTPSNKVTEKGKYVELRCDPISGHTALYWYRQSLGQGPEFLIYFQGTGAADDSGLPNDRFFAVRPEGSVSTLKIQRTERGDSAVYLCASSLQGVINYEQYFGPGTRLTVT.

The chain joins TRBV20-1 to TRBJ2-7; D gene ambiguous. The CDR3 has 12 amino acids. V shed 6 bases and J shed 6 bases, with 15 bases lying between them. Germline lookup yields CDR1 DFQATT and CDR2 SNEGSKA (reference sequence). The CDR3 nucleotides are TGCAGTGCCCCTAGGACCCGCAGCGAGCAGTACTTC. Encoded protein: CSAPRTRSEQYF.

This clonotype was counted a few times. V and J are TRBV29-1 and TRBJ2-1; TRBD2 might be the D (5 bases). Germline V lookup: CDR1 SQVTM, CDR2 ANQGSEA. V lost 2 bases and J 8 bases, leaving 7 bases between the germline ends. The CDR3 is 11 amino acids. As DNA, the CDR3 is TGCAGCGTTGAACTGAGGGATGAGCAGTTCTTC. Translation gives CSVELRDEQFF.

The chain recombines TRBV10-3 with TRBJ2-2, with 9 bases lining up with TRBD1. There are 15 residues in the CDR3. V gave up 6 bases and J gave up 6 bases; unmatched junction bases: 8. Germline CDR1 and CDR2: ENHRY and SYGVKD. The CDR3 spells CAISGLQGAAGELFF. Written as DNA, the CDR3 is TGTGCCATCAGCGGGCTACAGGGGGCGGCCGGGGAGCTGTTTTTT.

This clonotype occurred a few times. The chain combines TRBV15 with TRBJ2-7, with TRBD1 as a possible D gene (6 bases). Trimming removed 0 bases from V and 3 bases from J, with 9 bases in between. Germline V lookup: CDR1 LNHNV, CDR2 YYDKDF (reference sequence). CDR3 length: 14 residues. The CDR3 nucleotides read TGTGCCACCAGCAGAGAGGGGGCAGGCTACGAGCAGTACTTC. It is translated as CATSREGAGYEQYF. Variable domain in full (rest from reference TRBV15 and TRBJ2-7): DAMVIQNPRYQVTQFGKPVTLSCSQTLNHNVMYWYQQKSSQAPKLLFHYYDKDFNNEADTPDNFQSRRPNTSFCFLDIRSPGLGDTAMYLCATSREGAGYEQYFGPGTRLTVT.

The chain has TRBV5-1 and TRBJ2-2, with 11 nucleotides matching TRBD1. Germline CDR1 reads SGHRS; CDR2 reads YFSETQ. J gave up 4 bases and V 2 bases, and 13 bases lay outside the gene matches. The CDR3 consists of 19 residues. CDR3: CASSFGGKIGQGATGELFF. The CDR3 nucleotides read TGCGCCAGCAGCTTTGGTGGTAAAATCGGACAGGGGGCCACCGGGGAGCTGTTTTTT.

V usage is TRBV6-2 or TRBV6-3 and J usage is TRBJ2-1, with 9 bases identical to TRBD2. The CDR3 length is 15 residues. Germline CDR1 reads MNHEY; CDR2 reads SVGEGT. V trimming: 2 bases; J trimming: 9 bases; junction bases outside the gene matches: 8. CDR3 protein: CASSYRAGGQGEQFF. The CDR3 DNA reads TGTGCCAGCAGTTACCGCGCGGGGGGGCAGGGTGAGCAGTTCTTC.

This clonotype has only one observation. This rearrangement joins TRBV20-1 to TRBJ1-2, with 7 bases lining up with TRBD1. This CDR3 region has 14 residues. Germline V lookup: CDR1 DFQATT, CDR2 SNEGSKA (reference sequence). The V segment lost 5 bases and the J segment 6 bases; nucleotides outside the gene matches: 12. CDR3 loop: CSARTGAAWDGYTF. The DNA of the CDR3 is TGCAGTGCTCGGACAGGCGCAGCGTGGGATGGCTACACCTTC.

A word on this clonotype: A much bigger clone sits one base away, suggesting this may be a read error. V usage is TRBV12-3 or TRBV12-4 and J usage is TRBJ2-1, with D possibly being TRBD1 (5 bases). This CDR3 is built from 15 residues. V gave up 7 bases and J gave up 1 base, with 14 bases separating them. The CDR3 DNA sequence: TGTGCCAGCACCTGGGGCAAGCAATCCTACAATGAGCAGTTCTTC. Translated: CASTWGKQSYNEQFF.

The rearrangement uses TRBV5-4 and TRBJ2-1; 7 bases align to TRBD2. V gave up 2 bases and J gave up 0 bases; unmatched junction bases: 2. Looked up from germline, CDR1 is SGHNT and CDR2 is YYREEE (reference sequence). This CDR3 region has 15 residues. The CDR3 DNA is TGTGCCAGCAGCTTCGGGGGGATCTCCTACAATGAGCAGTTCTTC. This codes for CASSFGGISYNEQFF. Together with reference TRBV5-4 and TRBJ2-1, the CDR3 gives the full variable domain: ETGVTQSPTHLIKTRGQQVTLRCSSQSGHNTVSWYQQALGQGPQFIFQYYREEENGRGNFPPRFSGLQFPNYSSELNVNALELDDSALYLCASSFGGISYNEQFFGPGTRLTVL.

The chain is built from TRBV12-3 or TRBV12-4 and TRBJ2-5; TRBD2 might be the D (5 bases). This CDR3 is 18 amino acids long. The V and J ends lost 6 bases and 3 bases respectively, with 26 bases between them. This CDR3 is CASSFGTGPRRWEETQYF. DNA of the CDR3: TGTGCCAGCAGCTTTGGTACGGGCCCCAGGAGGTGGGAAGAGACCCAGTACTTC.

CDR3 sequence (DNA): TGTGCCAGCCGGGGAGCTAGCGGAGAGACCCAGTACTTC. It is translated as CASRGASGETQYF. J is TRBJ2-5 and V is TRBV2, with 7 bases matching TRBD2. This CDR3 has 13 amino acids. The J segment lost 4 bases and the V segment lost 8 bases, leaving 7 bases of the junction unmatched. CDR1 is SNHLY and CDR2 is FYNNEI in the germline V gene.

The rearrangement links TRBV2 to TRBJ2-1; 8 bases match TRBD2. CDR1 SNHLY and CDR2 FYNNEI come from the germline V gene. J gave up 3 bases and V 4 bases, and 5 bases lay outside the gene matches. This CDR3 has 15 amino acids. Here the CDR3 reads CASSAGTRFYNEQFF. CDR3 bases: TGTGCCAGCAGTGCTGGGACTAGATTCTACAATGAGCAGTTCTTC.

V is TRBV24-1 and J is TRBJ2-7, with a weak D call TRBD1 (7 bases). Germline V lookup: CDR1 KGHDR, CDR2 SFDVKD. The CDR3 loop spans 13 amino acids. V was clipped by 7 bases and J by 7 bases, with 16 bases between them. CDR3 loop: CATSASGGGEQYF. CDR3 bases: TGTGCCACCAGCGCTTCAGGGGGAGGAGAGCAGTACTTC.

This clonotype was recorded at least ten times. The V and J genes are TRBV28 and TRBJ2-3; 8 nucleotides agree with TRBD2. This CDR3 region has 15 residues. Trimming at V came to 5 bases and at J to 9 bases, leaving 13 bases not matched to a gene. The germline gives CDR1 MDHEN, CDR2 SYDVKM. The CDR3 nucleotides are TGTGCCAGCAGTCCAGCGGGACTAGTCTTTGACACGCAGTATTTT. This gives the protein CASSPAGLVFDTQYF.

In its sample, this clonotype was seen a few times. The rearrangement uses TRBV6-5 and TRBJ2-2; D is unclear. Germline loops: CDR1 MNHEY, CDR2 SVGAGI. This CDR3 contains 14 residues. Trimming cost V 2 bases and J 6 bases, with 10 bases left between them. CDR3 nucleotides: TGTGCCAGCAGTTACAGGGTTCGGGCCGGGGAGCTGTTTTTT. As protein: CASSYRVRAGELFF.

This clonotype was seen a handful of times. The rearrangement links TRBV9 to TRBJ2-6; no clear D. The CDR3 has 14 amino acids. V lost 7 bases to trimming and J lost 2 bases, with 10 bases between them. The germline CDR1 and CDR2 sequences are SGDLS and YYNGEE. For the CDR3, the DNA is TGTGCCAGCGGGTGGGCTCCTGGGGCCAACGTCCTGACTTTC. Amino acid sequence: CASGWAPGANVLTF.

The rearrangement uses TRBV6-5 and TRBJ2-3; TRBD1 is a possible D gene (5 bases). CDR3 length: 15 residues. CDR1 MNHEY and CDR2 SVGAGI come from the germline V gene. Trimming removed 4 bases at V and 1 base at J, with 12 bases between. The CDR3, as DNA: TGTGCCAGCAGTTCCAGGGCCCCCGGCACAGATACGCAGTATTTT. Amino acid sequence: CASSSRAPGTDTQYF.

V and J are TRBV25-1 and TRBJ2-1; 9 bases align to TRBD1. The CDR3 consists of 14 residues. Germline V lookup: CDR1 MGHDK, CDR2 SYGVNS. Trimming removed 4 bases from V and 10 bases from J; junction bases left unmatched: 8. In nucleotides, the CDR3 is TGTGCCAGCAGTGTCGTACAGGGGGCCTGGGAGCAGTTCTTC. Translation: CASSVVQGAWEQFF.

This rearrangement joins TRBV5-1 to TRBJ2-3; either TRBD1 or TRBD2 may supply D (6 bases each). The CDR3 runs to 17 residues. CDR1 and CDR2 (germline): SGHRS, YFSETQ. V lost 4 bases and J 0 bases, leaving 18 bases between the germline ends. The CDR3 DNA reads TGCGCCAGCAGCCGAGCGGGTGTGGGGGGCAGCACAGATACGCAGTATTTT. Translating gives CASSRAGVGGSTDTQYF.

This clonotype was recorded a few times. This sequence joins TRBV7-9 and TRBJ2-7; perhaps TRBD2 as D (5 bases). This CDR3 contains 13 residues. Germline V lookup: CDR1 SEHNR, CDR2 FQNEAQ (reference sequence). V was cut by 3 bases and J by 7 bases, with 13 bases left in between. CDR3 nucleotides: TGTGCCAGCAGCTTTAGCGTAAGAGGGGAGCAGTACTTC. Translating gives CASSFSVRGEQYF.

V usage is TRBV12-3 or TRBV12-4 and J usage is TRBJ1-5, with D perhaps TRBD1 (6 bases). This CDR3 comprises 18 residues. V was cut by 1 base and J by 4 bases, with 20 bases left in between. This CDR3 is CASSLVVVPGVENQPQHF. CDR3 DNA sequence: TGTGCCAGCAGTTTAGTCGTTGTTCCAGGGGTCGAAAATCAGCCCCAGCATTTT.

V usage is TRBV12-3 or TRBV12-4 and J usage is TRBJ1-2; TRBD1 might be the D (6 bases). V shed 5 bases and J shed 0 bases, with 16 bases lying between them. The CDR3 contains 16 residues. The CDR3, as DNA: TGTGCCAGCAGTCAGAGACCAGACAGGCCTAACTATGGCTACACCTTC. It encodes CASSQRPDRPNYGYTF.

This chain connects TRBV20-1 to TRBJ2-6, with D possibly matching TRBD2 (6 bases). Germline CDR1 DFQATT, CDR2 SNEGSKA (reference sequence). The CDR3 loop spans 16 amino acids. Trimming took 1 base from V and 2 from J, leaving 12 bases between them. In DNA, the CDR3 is TGCAGTGCTAGAGTCGGTTGGGGGGCTGGGGCCAACGTCCTGACTTTC. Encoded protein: CSARVGWGAGANVLTF.

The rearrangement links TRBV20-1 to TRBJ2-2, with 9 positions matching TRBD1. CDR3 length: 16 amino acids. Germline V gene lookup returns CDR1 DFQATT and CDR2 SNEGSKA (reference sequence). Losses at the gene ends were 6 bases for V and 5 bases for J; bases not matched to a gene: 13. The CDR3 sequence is CSATGGSQGATGELFF. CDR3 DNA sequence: TGCAGTGCCACAGGGGGATCACAGGGGGCAACCGGGGAGCTGTTTTTT.

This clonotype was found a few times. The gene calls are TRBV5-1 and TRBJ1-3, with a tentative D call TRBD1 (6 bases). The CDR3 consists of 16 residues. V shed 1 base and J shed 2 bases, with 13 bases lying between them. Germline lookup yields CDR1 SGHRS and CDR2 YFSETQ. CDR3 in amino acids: CASSLSGTPTGNTIYF. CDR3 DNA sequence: TGCGCCAGCAGCTTGTCTGGGACACCCACTGGAAACACCATATATTTT.

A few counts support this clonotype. The CDR3 bases are TGTGCCATCAGTGAGTCGCAAGGGAATGGCTACACCTTC. Its translation: CAISESQGNGYTF. This sequence joins TRBV10-3 and TRBJ1-2, with D unresolved. V was shortened by 0 bases and J by 6 bases, with 8 bases between the two germline ends. Germline V gene lookup returns CDR1 ENHRY and CDR2 SYGVKD. This CDR3 is built from 13 residues.